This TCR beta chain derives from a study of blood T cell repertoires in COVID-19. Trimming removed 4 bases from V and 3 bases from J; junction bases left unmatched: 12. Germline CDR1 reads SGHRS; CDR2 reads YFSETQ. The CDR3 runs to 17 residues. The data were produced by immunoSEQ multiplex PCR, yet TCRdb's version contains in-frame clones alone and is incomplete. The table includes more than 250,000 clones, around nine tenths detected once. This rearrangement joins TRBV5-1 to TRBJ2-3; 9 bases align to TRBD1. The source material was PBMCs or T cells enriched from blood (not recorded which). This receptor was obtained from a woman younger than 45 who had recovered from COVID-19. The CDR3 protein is CASSLSTGTGSTDTQYF. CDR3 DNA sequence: TGCGCCAGCAGCCTGAGCACCGGGACAGGGTCGACAGATACGCAGTATTTT.